The next 20 T cell receptor beta chains were all read from a single sample in a study of spatial heterogeneity in lung cancer. Documented time point: sample taken at primary tumor resection. Sequencing was performed on whole RNA extracted from tumor and nontumor lung tissue, or from frozen PBMC, and the material was left unsorted. A single record per CDR3 protein comes from TCRdb applying MiXCR to the 5' RACE reads. The table records some 50,000 distinct CDR3 sequences, approximately 10% of them present only once. The material sequenced was PBMCs, taken at surgery. Source of these receptors: a female donor with early-stage non-small cell lung cancer.

This clonotype was recorded at least ten times. The chain combines TRBV4-2 with TRBJ2-3; no clear D gene. The CDR3 has 14 residues. V was shortened by 0 bases and J by 7 bases, with 11 bases between the two germline ends. From germline, CDR1 is LGHNA and CDR2 YNFKEQ. CDR3 nucleotide sequence: TGTGCCAGCAGCCAAGAGTTAGGGTCGAATACGCAGTATTTT. Protein product: CASSQELGSNTQYF.

This clonotype was seen only a few times. The V and J genes are TRBV14 and TRBJ2-5; 10 bases map to TRBD2. J was trimmed by 3 bases and V by 4 bases; bases with no gene match: 11. The CDR3 extends over 17 amino acids. CDR1 and CDR2 (germline): SGHDN, FVKESK. CDR3 coding DNA: TGTGCCAGCAGCCTAGTAAGCGCGGGACTAGCGAAAGAGACCCAGTACTTC. Its protein product is CASSLVSAGLAKETQYF.

The chain couples TRBV7-2 to TRBJ2-7, with 8 bases lining up with TRBD2. Looked up from germline, CDR1 is SGHTA and CDR2 is FQGNSA. The CDR3 totals 14 residues. V was pared by 1 base and J by 6 bases, with 5 bases of the junction left unmatched. CDR3: CASSLGRGGLEQYF. The CDR3 DNA reads TGTGCCAGCAGCTTAGGCCGGGGGGGCCTCGAGCAGTACTTC.

The chain uses TRBV7-2 and TRBJ1-6, with 7 bases matching TRBD1. The CDR3 spans 14 residues. Germline CDR1 SGHTA, CDR2 FQGNSA. J lost 6 bases, V lost 3 bases, and 2 bases had no gene match. CDR3 bases: TGTGCCAGCAGCTTGAACAGGGGTAATTCACCCCTCCACTTT. Amino acids: CASSLNRGNSPLHF.

This clonotype was detected only a few times. The chain carries TRBV28 and TRBJ1-2, with a possible D match to TRBD1 (5 bases). The CDR3 is 15 residues long. Trimming took 1 base from V and 8 from J, leaving 17 bases between them. The germline V gene has CDR1 MDHEN and CDR2 SYDVKM. In nucleotides, the CDR3 is TGTGCCAGCAGTTTATCGCCTGCCAGGGCGGACGGCTACACCTTC. Residues: CASSLSPARADGYTF.

This clonotype was detected many times. This rearrangement joins TRBV20-1 to TRBJ1-3; D gene ambiguous. The CDR3 spans 16 residues. V was trimmed by 2 bases and J by 2 bases, leaving 16 bases between them. The V gene's germline CDR1 is DFQATT and CDR2 SNEGSKA (reference sequence). CDR3 sequence (DNA): TGCAGTGCTAGACCCCTCGGCAGTCAGACTGGAAACACCATATATTTT. This encodes CSARPLGSQTGNTIYF.

At least ten counts were recorded for this clonotype. This chain uses TRBV7-2 with TRBJ2-4; 10 nucleotides match TRBD1. There are 16 residues in the CDR3. Germline loops: CDR1 SGHTA, CDR2 FQGNSA. The J segment lost 6 bases and the V segment lost 5 bases, leaving 10 bases of the junction unmatched. CDR3 sequence (DNA): TGTGCCAGCAGCCCAAGAGGACAGGGGGGAGGAAACATTCAGTACTTC. It is translated as CASSPRGQGGGNIQYF.

Here the CDR3 DNA reads TGCAGTGCTAGAGACCAACAGAGACAGAACACTGAAGCTTTCTTT. As protein: CSARDQQRQNTEAFF. This chain joins TRBV20-1 and TRBJ1-1, with D unresolved. The V and J ends lost 0 bases and 1 base respectively, with 12 bases between them. The CDR3 is 15 amino acids. CDR1 is DFQATT and CDR2 is SNEGSKA in the germline V gene (reference sequence).

This chain joins TRBV12-3 or TRBV12-4 and TRBJ2-6; D is unresolved. V lost 3 bases and J 13 bases, leaving 4 bases between the germline ends. This CDR3 is built from 10 residues. This CDR3 reads CASSLGVLTF. The CDR3 nucleotides are TGTGCCAGCAGTTTGGGTGTCCTGACTTTC.

This clonotype has at least ten counts. As DNA, the CDR3 is TGTGCCAGCAGCTTAGTGAGCCCTTTGGGGCCGTACTACGAGCAGTACTTC. This translates into CASSLVSPLGPYYEQYF. The chain recombines TRBV11-2 with TRBJ2-7; TRBD1 is a possible D gene (5 bases). V dropped 1 base and J dropped 3 bases, with 19 bases sitting between them. This CDR3 contains 17 residues. CDR1 SGHAT and CDR2 FQNNGV come from the germline V gene.

This clonotype was picked up a small number of times. V gene TRBV9 combines with J gene TRBJ2-2, with 8 positions matching TRBD1. J gave up 7 bases and V 1 base, and 12 bases lay outside the gene matches. This CDR3 has 17 amino acids. CDR1 SGDLS and CDR2 YYNGEE come from the germline V gene. This CDR3 is CASSVLTGGSGGGELFF. CDR3 sequence (DNA): TGTGCCAGCAGCGTATTAACAGGGGGATCAGGCGGCGGGGAGCTGTTTTTT.

Only a few counts were recorded for this clonotype. The chain employs TRBV7-9 and TRBJ2-7, with D possibly matching TRBD2 (5 bases). This CDR3 comprises 18 residues. The germline V and J ends were trimmed by 5 bases and 3 bases, with 26 bases remaining between them. Germline CDR1 is SEHNR and CDR2 is FQNEAQ (reference sequence). The CDR3 bases are TGTGCCAGCAGCCCTAGGCTCCCGAGGGAGAATACTCTCTACGAGCAGTACTTC. It encodes CASSPRLPRENTLYEQYF.

The V and J genes are TRBV6-6 and TRBJ2-5, with TRBD2 matching 14 bases. V was pared by 6 bases and J by 5 bases, with 5 bases of the junction left unmatched. CDR1 MNHNY and CDR2 SVGAGI come from the germline V gene (reference sequence). The CDR3 contains 15 residues. The CDR3 DNA reads TGTGCCAGCAGACCGACTAGCGGGGGGGGGGAGACCCAGTACTTC. It specifies CASRPTSGGGETQYF.

There are a few counts of this clonotype. The chain combines TRBV28 with TRBJ1-5, with a possible D match to TRBD1 (6 bases). The V end was cut by 7 bases, the J end by 8 bases, with 21 bases between. This CDR3 comprises 15 residues. Germline CDR1 and CDR2: MDHEN and SYDVKM. The DNA for the CDR3 is TGTGCCAGCACCCTAAGAGACAGGCGGCGGGAGCCCCAGCATTTT. Translated, it gives CASTLRDRRREPQHF.

The rearrangement joins TRBV9 to TRBJ2-1; 9 bases match TRBD2. The CDR3 consists of 18 residues. From germline, CDR1 is SGDLS and CDR2 YYNGEE. J lost 0 bases, V lost 3 bases, and 10 bases had no gene match. The CDR3 loop reads CASSARPSGASSYNEQFF. CDR3 in DNA: TGTGCCAGCAGCGCAAGGCCTAGCGGGGCGAGCTCCTACAATGAGCAGTTCTTC.

The chain links TRBV7-9 to TRBJ2-7; 7 positions match TRBD1. CDR1 and CDR2 (germline): SEHNR, FQNEAQ (reference sequence). This CDR3 has 17 amino acids. V shed 4 bases, J shed 9 bases, and the junction held 21 bases outside the gene matches. The CDR3 nucleotides are TGTGCCAGCAGCTGGGGCCTACAGGGGCAAGTGTGCGACGTGCAGTACTTC. This gives the protein CASSWGLQGQVCDVQYF.

J is TRBJ2-1 and V is TRBV7-2; 7 nucleotides align to TRBD2. Germline CDR1 is SGHTA and CDR2 is FQGNSA. V trimming: 3 bases; J trimming: 2 bases; junction bases outside the gene matches: 4. This CDR3 comprises 15 residues. The CDR3 sequence: CASSFPGLPYNEQFF. CDR3 nucleotides: TGTGCCAGCAGCTTCCCGGGACTACCCTACAATGAGCAGTTCTTC. Drawing the rest from reference TRBV7-2 and TRBJ2-1, the complete variable domain is GAGVSQSPSNKVTEKGKDVELRCDPISGHTALYWYRQSLGQGLEFLIYFQGNSAPDKSGLPSDRFSAERTGGSVSTLTIQRTQQEDSAVYLCASSFPGLPYNEQFFGPGTRLTVL.

This clonotype was counted a few times. The chain links TRBV6-2 or TRBV6-3 to TRBJ2-1; TRBD1 matches 8 bases. CDR1 is MNHEY and CDR2 is SVGEGT in the germline V gene. The length of the CDR3 is 14 residues. The V gene end was trimmed by 2 bases and the J gene end by 5 bases; junction bases not matched to a gene: 2. CDR3 region: CASSYGQGHNEQFF. The CDR3 DNA reads TGTGCCAGCAGTTACGGACAGGGCCACAATGAGCAGTTCTTC.

This clonotype occurred a few times. This chain uses TRBV2 with TRBJ1-2; D not resolved. The CDR3 extends over 13 amino acids. With 3 bases removed from V and 4 bases from J, the gap between germline ends came to 9 bases. Germline-derived CDR1 and CDR2 are SNHLY and FYNNEI. This chain's CDR3 is CASSEEGAYGYTF. The CDR3 coding sequence is TGTGCCAGCAGTGAGGAGGGCGCCTATGGCTACACCTTC.

This clonotype was observed a handful of times. The rearrangement links TRBV10-3 to TRBJ1-5, with TRBD1 as a possible D gene (6 bases). Germline lookup yields CDR1 ENHRY and CDR2 SYGVKD. The CDR3 is 18 residues long. Trimming removed 2 bases from V and 0 bases from J, with 17 bases in between. The CDR3 DNA reads as TGTGCCATCAGTGAGAGTTGGGGGGCGATTGGTAGCAATCAGCCCCAGCATTTT. This encodes CAISESWGAIGSNQPQHF.